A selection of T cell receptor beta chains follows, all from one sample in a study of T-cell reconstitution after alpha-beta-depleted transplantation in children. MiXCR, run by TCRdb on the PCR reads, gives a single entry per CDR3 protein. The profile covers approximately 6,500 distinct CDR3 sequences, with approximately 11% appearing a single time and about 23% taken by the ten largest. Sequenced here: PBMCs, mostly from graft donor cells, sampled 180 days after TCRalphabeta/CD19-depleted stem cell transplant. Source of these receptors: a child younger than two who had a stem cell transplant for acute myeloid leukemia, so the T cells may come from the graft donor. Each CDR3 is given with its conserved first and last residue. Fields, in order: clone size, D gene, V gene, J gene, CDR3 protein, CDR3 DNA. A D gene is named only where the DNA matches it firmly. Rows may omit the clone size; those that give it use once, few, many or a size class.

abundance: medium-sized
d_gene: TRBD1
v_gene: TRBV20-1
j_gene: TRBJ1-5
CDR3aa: CSARGRTGDSNQPQHF
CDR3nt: TGCAGTGCTAGAGGCCGGACAGGAGATAGCAATCAGCCCCAGCATTTT

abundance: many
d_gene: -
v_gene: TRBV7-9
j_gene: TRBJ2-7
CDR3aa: CASSPDTGVFYEQYF
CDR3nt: TGTGCCAGCAGCCCGGACACCGGGGTCTTCTACGAGCAGTACTTC

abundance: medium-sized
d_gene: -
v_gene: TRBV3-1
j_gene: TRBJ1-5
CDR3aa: CASSARSQPQHF
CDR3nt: TGTGCCAGCAGCGCCCGGAGCCAGCCCCAGCATTTT

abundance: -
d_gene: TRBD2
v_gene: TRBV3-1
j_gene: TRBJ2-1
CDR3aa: CACCQERGGPSGRVYEQFF
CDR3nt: TGTGCCTGCTGCCAAGAGCGCGGGGGGCCTAGCGGGAGGGTATATGAGCAGTTCTTC

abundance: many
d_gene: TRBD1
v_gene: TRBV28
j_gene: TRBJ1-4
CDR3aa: CASSTDRGMDKLFF
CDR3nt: TGTGCCAGCAGTACCGACAGGGGGATGGATAAACTGTTTTTT

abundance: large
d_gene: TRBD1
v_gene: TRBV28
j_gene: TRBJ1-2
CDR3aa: CASSPRVRGGGYTF
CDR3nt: TGTGCCAGCAGTCCCCGTGTCAGGGGGGGTGGCTACACCTTC

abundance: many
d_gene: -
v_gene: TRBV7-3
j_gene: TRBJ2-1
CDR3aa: CASSLFRNNEQFF
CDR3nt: TGTGCCAGCAGCTTATTCAGAAACAATGAGCAGTTCTTC

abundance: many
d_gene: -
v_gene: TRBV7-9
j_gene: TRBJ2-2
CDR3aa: CASSLGQNTGELFF
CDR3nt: TGTGCCAGCAGCTTAGGACAAAACACCGGGGAGCTGTTTTTT

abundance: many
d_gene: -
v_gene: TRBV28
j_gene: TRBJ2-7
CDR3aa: CASTGTLPREQYF
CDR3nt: TGTGCCAGCACCGGGACGCTTCCCCGCGAGCAGTACTTC

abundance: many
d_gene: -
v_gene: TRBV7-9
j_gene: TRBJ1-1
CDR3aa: CASSLVGQSYTEAFF
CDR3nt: TGTGCCAGCAGCTTAGTCGGACAGTCATACACTGAAGCTTTCTTT

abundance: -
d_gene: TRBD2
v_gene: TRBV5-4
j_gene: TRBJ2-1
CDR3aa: CASSETSGSFNEQFF
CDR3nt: TGTGCCAGCAGCGAAACTAGCGGGAGTTTCAATGAGCAGTTCTTC

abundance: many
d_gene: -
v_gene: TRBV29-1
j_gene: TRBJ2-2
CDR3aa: CSVDQAGLNTGELFF
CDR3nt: TGCAGCGTTGATCAGGCGGGGCTCAACACCGGGGAGCTGTTTTTT

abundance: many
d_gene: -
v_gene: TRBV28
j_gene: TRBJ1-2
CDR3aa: CASRTFPAGRESYGYTF
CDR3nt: TGTGCCAGCAGGACTTTTCCCGCAGGGAGGGAATCCTATGGCTACACCTTC

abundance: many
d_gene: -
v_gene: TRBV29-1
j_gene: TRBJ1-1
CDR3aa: CSAKGDTQAFF
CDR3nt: TGCAGCGCAAAAGGGGACACGCAAGCTTTCTTT

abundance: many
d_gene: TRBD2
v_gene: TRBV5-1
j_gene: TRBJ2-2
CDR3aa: CASSLRTSGNTGELFF
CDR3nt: TGCGCCAGCAGCTTGAGAACTAGCGGGAACACCGGGGAGCTGTTTTTT

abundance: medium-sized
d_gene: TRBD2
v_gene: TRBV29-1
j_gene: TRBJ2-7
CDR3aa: CSAGTSGGYEQYF
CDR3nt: TGCAGCGCCGGGACTAGCGGGGGCTACGAGCAGTACTTC

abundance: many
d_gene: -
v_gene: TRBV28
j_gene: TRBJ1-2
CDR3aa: CASSLNGPYGYTF
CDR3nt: TGTGCCAGCAGTTTAAATGGCCCCTATGGCTACACCTTC

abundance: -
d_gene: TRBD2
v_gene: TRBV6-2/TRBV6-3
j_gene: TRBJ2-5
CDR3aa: CASTPGLGKTQYF
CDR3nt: TGTGCCAGCACCCCCGGACTAGGAAAGACCCAGTACTTC

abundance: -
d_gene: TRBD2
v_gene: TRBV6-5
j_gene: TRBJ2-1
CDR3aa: CASSYYLAGGAYNEQFF
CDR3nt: TGTGCCAGCAGTTACTATCTAGCGGGAGGGGCCTACAATGAGCAGTTCTTC

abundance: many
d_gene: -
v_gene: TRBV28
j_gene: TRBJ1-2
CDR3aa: CASSSGGDNYGYTF
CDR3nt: TGTGCCAGCAGCTCTGGCGGGGATAACTATGGCTACACCTTC

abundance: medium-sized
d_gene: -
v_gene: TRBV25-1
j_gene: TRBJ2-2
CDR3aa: CASSEFYTGNTGELFF
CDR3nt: TGTGCCAGCAGTGAATTCTACACAGGGAACACCGGGGAGCTGTTTTTT

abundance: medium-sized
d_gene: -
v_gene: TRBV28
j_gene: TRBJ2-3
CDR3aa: CASSLPTGRTDTQYF
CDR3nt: TGTGCCAGCAGTCTCCCGACAGGCCGCACAGATACGCAGTATTTT

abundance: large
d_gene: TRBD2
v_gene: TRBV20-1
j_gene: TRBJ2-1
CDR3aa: CSAQKTSGIRNEQFF
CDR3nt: TGCAGTGCCCAAAAGACTAGCGGGATACGTAATGAGCAGTTCTTC

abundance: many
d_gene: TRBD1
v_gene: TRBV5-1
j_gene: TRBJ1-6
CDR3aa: CASSANSGTGKDSPLHF
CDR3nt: TGCGCCAGCAGCGCTAACTCCGGGACAGGGAAAGATTCACCCCTCCACTTT

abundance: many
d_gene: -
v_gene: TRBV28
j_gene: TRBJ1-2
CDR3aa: CASSLDSRQYGYTF
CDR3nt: TGTGCCAGCAGTTTAGACTCGAGACAGTATGGCTACACCTTC

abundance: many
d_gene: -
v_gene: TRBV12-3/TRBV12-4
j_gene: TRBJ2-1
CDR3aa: CASSLNPGRSSYNEQFF
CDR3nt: TGTGCCAGCAGTTTGAACCCGGGACGGAGCTCCTACAATGAGCAGTTCTTC

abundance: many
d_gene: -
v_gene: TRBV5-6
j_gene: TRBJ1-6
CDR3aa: CASSAIRGGGSPLHF
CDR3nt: TGTGCCAGCAGCGCCATCAGGGGAGGCGGTTCACCCCTCCACTTT

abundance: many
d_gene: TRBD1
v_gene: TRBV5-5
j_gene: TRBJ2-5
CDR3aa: CASSAGPQGARETQYF
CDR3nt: TGTGCCAGCAGCGCGGGTCCGCAGGGGGCCCGGGAGACCCAGTACTTC

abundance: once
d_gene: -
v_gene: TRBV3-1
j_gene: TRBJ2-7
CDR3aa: CASSKEMGGGEQYF
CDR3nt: TGTGCCAGCAGCAAAGAAATGGGGGGAGGTGAGCAGTACTTC

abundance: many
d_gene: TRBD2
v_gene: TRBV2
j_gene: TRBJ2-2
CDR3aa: CASSEWASGSSGELFF
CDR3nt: TGTGCCAGCAGTGAATGGGCTAGCGGGAGTTCCGGGGAGCTGTTTTTT

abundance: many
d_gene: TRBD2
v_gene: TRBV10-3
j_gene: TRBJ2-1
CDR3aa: CAIRTSGTYNEQFF
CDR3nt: TGTGCCATCAGGACTAGCGGGACATACAATGAGCAGTTCTTC

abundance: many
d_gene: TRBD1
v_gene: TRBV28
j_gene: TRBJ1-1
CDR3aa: CASTQGQGKGAFF
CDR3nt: TGTGCCAGCACTCAGGGACAGGGTAAAGGAGCTTTCTTT

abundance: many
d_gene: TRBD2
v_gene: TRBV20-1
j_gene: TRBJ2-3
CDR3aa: CSATSASGSSDTQYF
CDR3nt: TGCAGTGCTACATCAGCTAGCGGGAGTTCAGATACGCAGTATTTT

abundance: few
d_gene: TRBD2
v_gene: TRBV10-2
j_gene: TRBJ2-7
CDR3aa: CASKLAGGPTEQYF
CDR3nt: TGCGCCAGCAAGCTAGCGGGAGGGCCAACCGAGCAGTACTTC

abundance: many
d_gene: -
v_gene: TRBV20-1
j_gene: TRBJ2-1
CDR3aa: CSARETGTPNEQFF
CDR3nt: TGCAGTGCTAGAGAAACCGGGACACCCAATGAGCAGTTCTTC

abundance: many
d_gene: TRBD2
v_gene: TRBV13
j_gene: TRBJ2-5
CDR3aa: CASSPGLAGGQETQYF
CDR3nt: TGTGCCAGCAGCCCCGGACTAGCGGGAGGCCAAGAGACCCAGTACTTC

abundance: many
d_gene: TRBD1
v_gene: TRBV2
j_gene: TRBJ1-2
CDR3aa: CASRQTGNGYGYTF
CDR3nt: TGTGCCAGCAGGCAGACAGGGAATGGATATGGCTACACCTTC

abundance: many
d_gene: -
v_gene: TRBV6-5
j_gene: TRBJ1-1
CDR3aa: CASSYGLGTEAFF
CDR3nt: TGTGCCAGCAGTTACGGGTTGGGCACTGAAGCTTTCTTT

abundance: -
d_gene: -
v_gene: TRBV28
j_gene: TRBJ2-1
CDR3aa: CAISRPNTEQFF
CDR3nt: TGTGCCATCTCTCGACCGAACACTGAGCAGTTCTTC

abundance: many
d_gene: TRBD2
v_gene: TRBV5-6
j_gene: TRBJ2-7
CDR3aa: CASSLWTSSYEQYF
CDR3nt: TGTGCCAGCAGCTTATGGACTAGCTCCTACGAGCAGTACTTC

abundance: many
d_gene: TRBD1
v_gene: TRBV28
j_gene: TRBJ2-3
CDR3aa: CASRNDRGLRDTQYF
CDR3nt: TGTGCCAGCAGGAACGACAGGGGGCTAAGAGATACGCAGTATTTT

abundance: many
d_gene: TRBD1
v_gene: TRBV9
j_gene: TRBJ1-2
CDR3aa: CASSVTGTGNYGYTF
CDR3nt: TGTGCCAGCAGCGTCACCGGGACAGGGAATTATGGCTACACCTTC

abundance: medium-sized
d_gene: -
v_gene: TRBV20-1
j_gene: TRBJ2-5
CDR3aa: CSARTTLQETQYF
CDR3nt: TGCAGTGCTAGGACTACCCTACAAGAGACCCAGTACTTC

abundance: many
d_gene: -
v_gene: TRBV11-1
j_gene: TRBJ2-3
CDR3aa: CASSLAGDLDTQYF
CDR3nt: TGTGCCAGCAGCTTAGCGGGAGACCTAGATACGCAGTATTTT

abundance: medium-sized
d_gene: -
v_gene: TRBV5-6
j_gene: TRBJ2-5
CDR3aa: CASSFGGAQETQYF
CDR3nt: TGTGCCAGCAGTTTTGGAGGGGCTCAAGAGACCCAGTACTTC

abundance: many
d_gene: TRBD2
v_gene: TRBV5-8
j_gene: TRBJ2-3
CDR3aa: CASSLYGGGGRDTQYF
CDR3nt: TGTGCCAGCAGCTTATATGGAGGCGGGGGTCGGGATACGCAGTATTTT

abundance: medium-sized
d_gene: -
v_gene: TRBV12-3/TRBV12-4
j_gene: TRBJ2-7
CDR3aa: CASSLVSATYEQYF
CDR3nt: TGTGCCAGCAGTTTGGTCAGTGCCACCTACGAGCAGTACTTC

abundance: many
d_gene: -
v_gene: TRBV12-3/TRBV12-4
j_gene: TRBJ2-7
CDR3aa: CASSLADPRVEPYEQYF
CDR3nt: TGTGCCAGCAGTTTGGCAGACCCTAGAGTAGAACCCTACGAGCAGTACTTC

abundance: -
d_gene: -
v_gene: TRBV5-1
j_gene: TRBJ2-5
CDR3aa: CASSLGQASAQETQYF
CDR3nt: TGCGCCAGCAGCCTTGGACAGGCTAGCGCCCAAGAGACCCAGTACTTC

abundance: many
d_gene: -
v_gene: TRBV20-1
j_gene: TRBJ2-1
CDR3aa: CSARDPAVGSYNEQFF
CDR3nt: TGCAGTGCTAGAGACCCAGCTGTTGGCTCCTACAATGAGCAGTTCTTC

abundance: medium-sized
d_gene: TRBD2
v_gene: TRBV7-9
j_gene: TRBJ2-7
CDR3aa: CASSPGLAVYEQYF
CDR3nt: TGTGCCAGCAGCCCCGGTCTAGCGGTATACGAGCAGTACTTC

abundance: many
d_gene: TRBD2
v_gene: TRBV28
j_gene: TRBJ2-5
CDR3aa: CASSSPDLAGVETQYF
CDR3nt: TGTGCCAGCAGTTCCCCAGATTTAGCGGGAGTGGAGACCCAGTACTTC

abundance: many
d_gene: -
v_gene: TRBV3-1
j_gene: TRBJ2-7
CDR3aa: CASSRYPYEQYF
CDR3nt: TGTGCCAGCAGCCGATATCCCTACGAGCAGTACTTC

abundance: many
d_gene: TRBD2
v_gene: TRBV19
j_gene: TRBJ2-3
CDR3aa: CASSYSTSGRVNTQYF
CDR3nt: TGTGCCAGTAGTTACTCGACTAGCGGGAGGGTAAATACGCAGTATTTT

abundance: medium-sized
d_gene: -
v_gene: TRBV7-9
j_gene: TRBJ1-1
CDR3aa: CASSPRSSGDPWNTEAFF
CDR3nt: TGTGCCAGCAGCCCGAGGAGTTCAGGGGATCCTTGGAACACTGAAGCTTTCTTT

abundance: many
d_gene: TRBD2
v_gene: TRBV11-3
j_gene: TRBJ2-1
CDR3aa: CASSVDALGKLTYSGLAGGGEQFF
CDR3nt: TGTGCCAGCAGCGTAGATGCATTAGGAAAGCTGACCTACTCGGGACTAGCGGGAGGGGGCGAGCAGTTCTTC

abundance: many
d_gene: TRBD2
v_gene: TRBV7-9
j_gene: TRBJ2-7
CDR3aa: CASSLAAGGYEQYF
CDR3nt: TGTGCCAGCAGCTTAGCAGCGGGGGGCTACGAGCAGTACTTC

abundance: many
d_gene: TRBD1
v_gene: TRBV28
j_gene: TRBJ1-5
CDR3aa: CASSFGPGNRGWARNQPQHF
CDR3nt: TGTGCCAGCAGTTTTGGGCCTGGAAACAGGGGGTGGGCTCGAAATCAGCCCCAGCATTTT

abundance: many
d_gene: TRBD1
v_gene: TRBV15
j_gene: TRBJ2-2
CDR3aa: CATRDSGTGELFF
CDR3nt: TGTGCCACCCGGGACAGTGGAACCGGGGAGCTGTTTTTT

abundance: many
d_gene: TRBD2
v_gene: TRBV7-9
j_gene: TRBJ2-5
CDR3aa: CASSLEVGLAGVGQETQYF
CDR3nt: TGTGCCAGCAGCTTAGAGGTGGGACTAGCGGGAGTGGGTCAAGAGACCCAGTACTTC